The next 9 T cell receptor beta chains were all read from a single sample in a study of blood T cell repertoires in COVID-19. This table comes from immunoSEQ multiplex PCR, and its TCRdb copy is limited to in-frame clones, with some not included. This table holds some 270,000 clones, 80% to 90% found once. The specimen sequenced was peripheral blood. The source is a woman in her thirties or forties who had recovered from COVID-19.

The chain links TRBV29-1 to TRBJ1-2, with 9 bases identical to TRBD1. Germline CDR1 and CDR2: SQVTM and ANQGSEA. The junction had 10 bases not matched to a gene; V was cut back by 6 bases and J by 8 bases. The CDR3 loop spans 13 amino acids. This CDR3 reads CSVTPGQGRGYTF. The CDR3 nucleotides read TGCAGCGTAACCCCGGGACAGGGAAGAGGCTACACCTTC.

The chain recombines TRBV11-3 with TRBJ2-1, with 10 bases identical to TRBD1. There are 16 residues in the CDR3. Germline V CDR1 and CDR2: SGHNT, YENEEA. The V segment lost 0 bases and the J segment 8 bases; nucleotides outside the gene matches: 7. CDR3 loop: CASSLDVGQGVHEQFF. In nucleotides, the CDR3 is TGTGCCAGCAGCTTAGATGTTGGACAGGGGGTTCATGAGCAGTTCTTC.

The genes are TRBV19 and TRBJ1-5, with 11 nucleotides matching TRBD1. The germline V gene has CDR1 LNHDA and CDR2 SQIVND (reference sequence). CDR3 length: 15 amino acids. J lost 7 bases, V lost 3 bases, and 5 bases had no gene match. The CDR3 loop reads CASSIGDRGGQPQHF. The CDR3 bases are TGTGCCAGTAGTATTGGGGACAGGGGGGGACAGCCCCAGCATTTT.

J is TRBJ1-5 and V is TRBV5-6, with D perhaps TRBD1 (6 bases). Between the trimmed V and J ends, which lost 6 bases and 1 base, there was a span of 14 bases. The CDR3 spans 15 residues. The germline V gene has CDR1 SGHDT and CDR2 YYEEEE. CDR3 loop: CASTLRGTSNQPQHF. The CDR3 region has the DNA TGTGCCAGCACTCTAAGGGGGACCAGCAATCAGCCCCAGCATTTT.

This clone turned up a few times. The chain carries TRBV6-5 and TRBJ2-1; TRBD2 matches at 13 bases. This CDR3 is 16 amino acids long. V shed 0 bases and J 10 bases; nucleotides not matched to a gene: 6. CDR1 is MNHEY, CDR2 SVGAGI, per germline. CDR3 loop: CASSYSGLAGAQEQFF. DNA for the CDR3: TGTGCCAGCAGTTACTCCGGACTAGCGGGGGCTCAGGAGCAGTTCTTC.

In this sample, this clone turned up a few times. The chain uses TRBV20-1 and TRBJ2-1; TRBD2 matches at 11 bases. In germline, CDR1 is DFQATT, CDR2 SNEGSKA (reference sequence). The CDR3 extends over 21 amino acids. J lost 0 bases, V lost 3 bases, and 19 bases had no gene match. The CDR3 here is CSASRRGDRLAGGSSYNEQFF. CDR3 sequence (DNA): TGCAGTGCTAGTCGTCGAGGGGACAGATTAGCGGGAGGGTCCTCCTACAATGAGCAGTTCTTC.

The rearrangement joins TRBV7-8 to TRBJ2-4; TRBD1 agrees at 9 bases. Unmatched junction bases numbered 10, after V lost 4 bases and J lost 6 bases. The CDR3 extends over 16 amino acids. CDR1 is SGHVS and CDR2 is FQNEAQ in the germline V gene. CDR3 sequence: CASSSQTGGIGNIQYF. The CDR3 DNA reads TGTGCCAGCAGCTCTCAGACAGGGGGGATCGGAAACATTCAGTACTTC.

This clone was detected only once. V and J are TRBV6-5 and TRBJ2-7; perhaps TRBD2 as D (6 bases). The CDR3 sequence is 14 residues long. The V end was cut by 8 bases, the J end by 3 bases, with 17 bases between. Germline CDR1 MNHEY, CDR2 SVGAGI. The CDR3 bases are TGTGCCAGCCTTTGGGGACGGGGAGGCTACGAGCAGTACTTC. Residues: CASLWGRGGYEQYF.

This chain uses TRBV19 with TRBJ1-3; D not certain. The V end was cut by 2 bases, the J end by 0 bases, with 8 bases between. This CDR3 spans 15 amino acids. From germline, CDR1 is LNHDA and CDR2 SQIVND (reference sequence). The CDR3 protein is CASSINTVSGNTIYF. CDR3 nucleotides: TGTGCCAGTAGTATAAATACAGTCTCTGGAAACACCATATATTTT.